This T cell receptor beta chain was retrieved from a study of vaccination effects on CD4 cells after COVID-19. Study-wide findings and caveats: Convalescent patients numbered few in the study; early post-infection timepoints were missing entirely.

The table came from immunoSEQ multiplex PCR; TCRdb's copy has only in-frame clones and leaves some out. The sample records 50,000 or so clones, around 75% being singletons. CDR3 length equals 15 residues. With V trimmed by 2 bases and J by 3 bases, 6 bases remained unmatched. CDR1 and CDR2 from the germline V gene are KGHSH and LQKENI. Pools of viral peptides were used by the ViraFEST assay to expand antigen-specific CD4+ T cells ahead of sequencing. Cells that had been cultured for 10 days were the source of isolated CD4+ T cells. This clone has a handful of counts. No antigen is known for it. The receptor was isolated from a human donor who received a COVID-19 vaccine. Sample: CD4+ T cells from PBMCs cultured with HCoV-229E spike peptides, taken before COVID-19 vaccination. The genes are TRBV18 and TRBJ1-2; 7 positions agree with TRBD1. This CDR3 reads CASSPEGQLHYGYTF. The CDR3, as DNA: TGTGCCAGCTCACCAGAGGGACAGCTTCACTATGGCTACACCTTC.